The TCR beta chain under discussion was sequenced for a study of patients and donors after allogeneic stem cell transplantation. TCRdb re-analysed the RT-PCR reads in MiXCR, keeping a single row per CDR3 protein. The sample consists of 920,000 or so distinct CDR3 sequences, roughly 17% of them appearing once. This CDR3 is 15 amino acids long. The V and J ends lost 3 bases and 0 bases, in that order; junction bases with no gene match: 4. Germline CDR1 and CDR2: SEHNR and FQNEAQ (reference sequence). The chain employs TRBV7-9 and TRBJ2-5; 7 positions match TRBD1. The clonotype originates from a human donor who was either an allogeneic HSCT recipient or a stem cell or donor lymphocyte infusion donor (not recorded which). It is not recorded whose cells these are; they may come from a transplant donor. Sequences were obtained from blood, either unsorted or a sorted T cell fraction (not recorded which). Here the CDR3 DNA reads TGTGCCAGCAGCTTCGGCCAGGGGGACCAAGAGACCCAGTACTTC. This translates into CASSFGQGDQETQYF.